These 6 T cell receptor beta chains originate from one sample sequenced in a study of blood T cell repertoires in COVID-19. Sequencing was performed with immunoSEQ multiplex PCR; in TCRdb, only in-frame clones are kept and a portion is missing. The table lists about 99,000 clones, 89% of them singletons. The sequencing input was peripheral blood. Receptors were obtained from a woman aged 55-69 years with acute or convalescent COVID-19.

J is TRBJ1-4 and V is TRBV7-2, with 7 positions matching TRBD1. The germline CDR1 and CDR2 sequences are SGHTA and FQGNSA. With V trimmed by 5 bases and J by 7 bases, 10 bases remained unmatched. The CDR3 covers 15 residues. CDR3 residues: CASSPTPGGGEKLFF. CDR3 DNA sequence: TGTGCCAGCAGCCCAACCCCAGGGGGTGGTGAAAAACTGTTTTTT.

V gene TRBV18 combines with J gene TRBJ2-7; tentative D call: TRBD1 (5 bases). V lost 3 bases and J 2 bases, leaving 8 bases between the germline ends. The CDR3 spans 13 residues. The germline V gene has CDR1 KGHSH and CDR2 LQKENI. The CDR3: CASSPDNTYEQYF. CDR3 nucleotide sequence: TGTGCCAGCTCACCGGACAATACCTACGAGCAGTACTTC.

V is TRBV7-9 and J is TRBJ2-2, with D possibly matching TRBD1 (6 bases). Germline V gives CDR1 SEHNR, CDR2 FQNEAQ (reference sequence). This CDR3 has 14 amino acids. Trimming shortened V by 7 bases and J by 6 bases, and 15 bases separated the two germline ends. The DNA of the CDR3 is TGTGCCAGCACCCTAACGTCAGGGGCCGGGGAGCTGTTTTTT. Translating gives CASTLTSGAGELFF.

V usage is TRBV21-1 and J usage is TRBJ1-6; the table names TRBD1, a call not compared with the DNA. TRBV21-1 is shown as a pseudogene. CDR3 length equals 12 residues. The DNA of the CDR3 is TGTGCCAGACGACAGGGGAATTCACCCCTCCACTTT. Protein product: CARRQGNSPLHF.

This sequence joins TRBV30 and TRBJ1-5; 7 nucleotides match TRBD1. The CDR3 totals 14 residues. Looked up from germline, CDR1 is GTSNPN and CDR2 is SVGIG (reference sequence). V was clipped by 2 bases and J by 2 bases; unmatched bases: 3. CDR3 coding DNA: TGTGCCTGGAGTCCCGGGACAGGCAATCAGCCCCAGCATTTT. Encoded protein: CAWSPGTGNQPQHF.

The rearrangement joins TRBV7-3 to TRBJ2-2, with D unresolved. Germline lookup yields CDR1 SGHTA and CDR2 FQGTGA. The CDR3 spans 13 residues. With 3 bases removed from V and 7 bases from J, the gap between germline ends came to 9 bases. The CDR3 DNA follows: TGTGCCAGCAGCTTCCGTCCTAGCGGGGAGCTGTTTTTT. Translation: CASSFRPSGELFF.